Below are 7 T cell receptor beta chains sequenced from a single sample in a study of blood T cell repertoires in COVID-19. The table came from immunoSEQ multiplex PCR; TCRdb's copy has only in-frame clones and leaves some out. The sample yields about 59,000 clones, over 70% seen once. Specimen: peripheral blood. These receptors were collected from a woman aged 65 to 85 with acute or convalescent COVID-19.

This chain joins TRBV9 and TRBJ2-2, with D perhaps TRBD1 (6 bases). Germline V gene data show CDR1 as SGDLS and CDR2 as YYNGEE. The CDR3 extends over 16 amino acids. The ends were cut back, 4 bases at V and 3 bases at J, with 16 bases in the middle. In DNA form, the CDR3 reads TGTGCCAGCAGCCCACAGGGTCTCGCGGACACCGGGGAGCTGTTTTTT. Protein: CASSPQGLADTGELFF.

V gene TRBV14 combines with J gene TRBJ2-7; D is perhaps TRBD2 (7 bases). Germline V gives CDR1 SGHDN, CDR2 FVKESK. This CDR3 spans 15 amino acids. The V end lost 2 bases, the J end lost 7 bases, and 18 bases lay between the germline ends. The CDR3 region is CASSQRGGRAGEQYF. Written as DNA, the CDR3 is TGTGCCAGCAGCCAAAGGGGGGGCAGGGCTGGTGAGCAGTACTTC.

The J gene is TRBJ2-1, the V gene TRBV6-5; D gene uncertain. CDR3 size: 14 residues. V lost 0 bases and J lost 3, with 6 bases in between. CDR1 is MNHEY, CDR2 SVGAGI, per germline. Here the CDR3 reads CASSYSYSYNEQFF. The CDR3 bases are TGTGCCAGCAGTTACTCGTATAGCTACAATGAGCAGTTCTTC.

The V call is TRBV5-1, the J call TRBJ1-6; weak D call: TRBD1 (6 bases). CDR1 and CDR2 (germline): SGHRS, YFSETQ. The CDR3 runs to 15 residues. V was trimmed by 1 base and J by 6 bases, leaving 11 bases between them. The CDR3 here is CASSLLGAGNSPLHF. The CDR3 DNA reads as TGCGCCAGCAGCTTGTTGGGGGCTGGTAATTCACCCCTCCACTTT.

This chain connects TRBV5-1 to TRBJ1-2, with 9 bases fitting TRBD1. CDR3 length equals 15 residues. The V gene end was trimmed by 4 bases and the J gene end by 7 bases; junction bases not matched to a gene: 11. Germline CDR1 SGHRS, CDR2 YFSETQ. The CDR3 DNA reads as TGCGCCAGCAGCGCATCCGGGACAGGGTTCTTTGGCTACACCTTC. As protein: CASSASGTGFFGYTF.

This rearrangement joins TRBV12-3 or TRBV12-4 to TRBJ1-2; possible D gene TRBD1, 5 bases. The CDR3 extends over 13 amino acids. V lost 6 bases to trimming and J lost 5 bases, with 13 bases between them. The CDR3 loop reads CASSPRGVYGYTF. The CDR3 DNA reads as TGTGCCAGCAGCCCGCGGGGGGTATATGGCTACACCTTC.

The chain has TRBV5-1 and TRBJ1-2; possible D gene TRBD1, 6 bases. Germline V gene sequence: CDR1 SGHRS, CDR2 YFSETQ. V was shortened by 4 bases and J by 0 bases, with 7 bases between the two germline ends. The CDR3 has 13 residues. The chain's CDR3 is CASSRTANYGYTF. For the CDR3, the DNA is TGCGCCAGCAGCCGGACAGCTAACTATGGCTACACCTTC.